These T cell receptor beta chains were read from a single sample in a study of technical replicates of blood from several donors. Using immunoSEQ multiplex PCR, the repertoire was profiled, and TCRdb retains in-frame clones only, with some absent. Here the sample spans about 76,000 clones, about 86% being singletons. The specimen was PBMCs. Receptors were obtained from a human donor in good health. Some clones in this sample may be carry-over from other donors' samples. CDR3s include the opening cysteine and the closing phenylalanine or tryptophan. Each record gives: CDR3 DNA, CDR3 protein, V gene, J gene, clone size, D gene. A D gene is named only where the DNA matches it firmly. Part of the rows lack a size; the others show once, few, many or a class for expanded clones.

cdr3_nt: TGCGCCTGGAGTGGACGGGGAGACACAGATACGCAGTATTTT
cdr3_aa: CAWSGRGDTDTQYF
v_call: TRBV30
j_call: TRBJ2-3
clone_size: .
d_call: .

cdr3_nt: TGTGCCAGCAGCCAAGACCCCCTAGCGGGGAACTATGGCTACACCTTC
cdr3_aa: CASSQDPLAGNYGYTF
v_call: TRBV4-2
j_call: TRBJ1-2
clone_size: .
d_call: .

cdr3_nt: TGTGCCAGCTCGACCGGGACTAGCGGCTACGAGCAGTACTTC
cdr3_aa: CASSTGTSGYEQYF
v_call: TRBV6-1
j_call: TRBJ2-7
clone_size: .
d_call: TRBD2

cdr3_nt: TGTGCCAGCAGCCGACTAGCGGGGGGAGCCTACGAGCAGTACTTC
cdr3_aa: CASSRLAGGAYEQYF
v_call: TRBV7-2
j_call: TRBJ2-7
clone_size: once
d_call: TRBD2

cdr3_nt: TGTGCCAGCAGCGCCCCCGGGGAGACCCAGTACTTC
cdr3_aa: CASSAPGETQYF
v_call: TRBV9
j_call: TRBJ2-5
clone_size: .
d_call: .

cdr3_nt: TGTGCCAGTAGGACACCCCTTGCCTCTGGGGCCAACGTCCTGACTTTC
cdr3_aa: CASRTPLASGANVLTF
v_call: TRBV19
j_call: TRBJ2-6
clone_size: once
d_call: .

cdr3_nt: TGTGCCATTTACGGACAGGGGCATGAAAAACTGTTTTTT
cdr3_aa: CAIYGQGHEKLFF
v_call: TRBV28
j_call: TRBJ1-4
clone_size: .
d_call: TRBD1

cdr3_nt: TGTGCCACCAGCGAGGGACAGGGTTCCTACAATGAGCAGTTCTTC
cdr3_aa: CATSEGQGSYNEQFF
v_call: TRBV15
j_call: TRBJ2-1
clone_size: .
d_call: TRBD1

cdr3_nt: TGTGCCAGCAGCAAAGGGATGAGTGCCAGGGGGCGGGGTTCACCCCTCCACTTT
cdr3_aa: CASSKGMSARGRGSPLHF
v_call: TRBV21-1
j_call: TRBJ1-6
clone_size: .
d_call: .

cdr3_nt: TGTGCCAGCAGCCGACAGGTGAACACTGAAGCTTTCTTT
cdr3_aa: CASSRQVNTEAFF
v_call: TRBV6-5
j_call: TRBJ1-1
clone_size: .
d_call: .

cdr3_nt: TGCGCCAGCAGCTTGCGCGGTGCAGAGAACACTGAAGCTTTCTTT
cdr3_aa: CASSLRGAENTEAFF
v_call: TRBV5-1
j_call: TRBJ1-1
clone_size: .
d_call: .

cdr3_nt: TGTGCCAGCAGCCCAGGGGCAGTAACAAACACCGGGGAGCTGTTTTTT
cdr3_aa: CASSPGAVTNTGELFF
v_call: TRBV7-9
j_call: TRBJ2-2
clone_size: .
d_call: .

cdr3_nt: TGCAGCGTGAAGACAGGGGGACACAATCAGCCCCAGCATTTT
cdr3_aa: CSVKTGGHNQPQHF
v_call: TRBV29-1
j_call: TRBJ1-5
clone_size: .
d_call: TRBD1

cdr3_nt: TGTGCCAGCAGCTCCGGCGGTAGGCGGGCTGAAGCTTTCTTT
cdr3_aa: CASSSGGRRAEAFF
v_call: TRBV7-9
j_call: TRBJ1-1
clone_size: .
d_call: .